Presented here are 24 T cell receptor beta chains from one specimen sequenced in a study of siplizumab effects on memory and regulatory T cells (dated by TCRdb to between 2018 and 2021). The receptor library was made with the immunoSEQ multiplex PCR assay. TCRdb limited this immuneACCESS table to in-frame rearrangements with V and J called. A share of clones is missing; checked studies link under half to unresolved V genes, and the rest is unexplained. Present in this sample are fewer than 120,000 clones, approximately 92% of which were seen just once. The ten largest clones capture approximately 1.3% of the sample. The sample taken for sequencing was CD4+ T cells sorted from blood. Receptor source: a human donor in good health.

CDR3 protein: CASSKGNEQYF. CDR3 in DNA: TGTGCCAGCAGCAAAGGGAACGAGCAGTACTTC. The J gene is TRBJ2-7, the V gene TRBV21-1. TRBV21-1 is recorded as a pseudogene. This CDR3 region has 11 residues.

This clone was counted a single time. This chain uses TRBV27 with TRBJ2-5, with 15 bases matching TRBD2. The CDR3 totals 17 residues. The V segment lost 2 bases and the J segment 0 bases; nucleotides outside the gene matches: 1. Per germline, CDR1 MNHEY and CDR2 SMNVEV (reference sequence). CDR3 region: CASSLGLAGGYQETQYF. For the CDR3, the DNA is TGTGCCAGCAGTTTAGGACTAGCGGGGGGGTACCAAGAGACCCAGTACTTC.

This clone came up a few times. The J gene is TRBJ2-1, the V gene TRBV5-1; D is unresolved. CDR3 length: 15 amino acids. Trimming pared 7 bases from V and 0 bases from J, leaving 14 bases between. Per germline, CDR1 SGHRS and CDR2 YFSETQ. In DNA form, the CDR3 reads TGCGCCAGCTACGCAGATAGTAGCTCCTACAATGAGCAGTTCTTC. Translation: CASYADSSSYNEQFF. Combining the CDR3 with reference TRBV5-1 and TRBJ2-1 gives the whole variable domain KAGVTQTPRYLIKTRGQQVTLSCSPISGHRSVSWYQQTPGQGLQFLFEYFSETQRNKGNFPGRFSGRQFSNSRSEMNVSTLELGDSALYLCASYADSSSYNEQFFGPGTRLTVL.

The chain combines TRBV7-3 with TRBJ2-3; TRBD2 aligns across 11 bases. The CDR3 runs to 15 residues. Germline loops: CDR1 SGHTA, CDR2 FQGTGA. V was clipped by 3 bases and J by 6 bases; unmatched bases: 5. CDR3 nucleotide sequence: TGTGCCAGCAGCTTGCCGACTAGCGGGGCCGATACGCAGTATTTT. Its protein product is CASSLPTSGADTQYF. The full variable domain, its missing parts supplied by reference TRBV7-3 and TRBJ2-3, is GAGVSQTPSNKVTEKGKYVELRCDPISGHTALYWYRQSLGQGPEFLIYFQGTGAADDSGLPNDRFFAVRPEGSVSTLKIQRTERGDSAVYLCASSLPTSGADTQYFGPGTRLTVL.

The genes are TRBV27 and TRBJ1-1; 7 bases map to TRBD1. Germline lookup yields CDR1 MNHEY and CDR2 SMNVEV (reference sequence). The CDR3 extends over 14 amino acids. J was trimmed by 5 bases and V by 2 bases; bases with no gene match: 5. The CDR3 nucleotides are TGTGCCAGCAGTTTAAAGGGGGCGCATACTGAAGCTTTCTTT. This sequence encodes CASSLKGAHTEAFF.

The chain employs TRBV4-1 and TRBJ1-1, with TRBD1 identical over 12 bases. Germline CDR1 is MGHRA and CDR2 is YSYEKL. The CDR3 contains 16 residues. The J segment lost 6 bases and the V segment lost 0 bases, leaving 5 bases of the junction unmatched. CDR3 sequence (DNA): TGCGCCAGCAGCCAAGATACGGGGACAGGGGGCCCTGAAGCTTTCTTT. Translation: CASSQDTGTGGPEAFF.

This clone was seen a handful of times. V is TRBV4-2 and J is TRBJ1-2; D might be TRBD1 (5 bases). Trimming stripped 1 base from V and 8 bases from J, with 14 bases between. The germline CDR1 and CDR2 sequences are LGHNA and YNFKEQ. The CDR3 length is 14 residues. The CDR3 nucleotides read TGTGCCAGCAGCCAAGTGACGGCCGAGGGGGGCTACACCTTC. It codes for CASSQVTAEGGYTF.

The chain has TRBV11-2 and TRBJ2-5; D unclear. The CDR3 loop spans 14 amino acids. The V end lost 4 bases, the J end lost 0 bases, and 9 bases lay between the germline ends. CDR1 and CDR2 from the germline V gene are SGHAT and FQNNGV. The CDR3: CASSYQPYQETQYF. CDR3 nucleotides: TGTGCCAGCAGCTACCAGCCTTACCAAGAGACCCAGTACTTC.

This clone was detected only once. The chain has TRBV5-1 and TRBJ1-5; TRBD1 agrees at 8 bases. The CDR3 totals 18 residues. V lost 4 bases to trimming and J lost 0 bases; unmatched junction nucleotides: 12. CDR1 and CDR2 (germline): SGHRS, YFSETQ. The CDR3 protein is CASSEAETGDYSNQPQHF. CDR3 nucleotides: TGCGCCAGCAGCGAAGCAGAGACAGGGGATTATAGCAATCAGCCCCAGCATTTT.

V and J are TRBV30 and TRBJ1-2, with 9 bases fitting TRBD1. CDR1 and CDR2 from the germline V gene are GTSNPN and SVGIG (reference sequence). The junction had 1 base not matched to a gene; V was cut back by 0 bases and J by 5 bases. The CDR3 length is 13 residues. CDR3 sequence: CAWSVGQGYGYTF. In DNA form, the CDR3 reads TGTGCCTGGAGTGTAGGACAGGGGTATGGCTACACCTTC.

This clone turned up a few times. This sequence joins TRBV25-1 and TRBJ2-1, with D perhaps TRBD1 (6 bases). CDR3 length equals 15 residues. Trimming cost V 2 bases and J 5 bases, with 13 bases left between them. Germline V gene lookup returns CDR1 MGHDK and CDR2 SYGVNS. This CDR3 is CASSEGGRGNNEQFF. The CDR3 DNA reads TGTGCCAGCAGTGAAGGGGGCCGAGGTAACAATGAGCAGTTCTTC. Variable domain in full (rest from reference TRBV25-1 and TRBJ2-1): EADIYQTPRYLVIGTGKKITLECSQTMGHDKMYWYQQDPGMELHLIHYSYGVNSTEKGDLSSESTVSRIRTEHFPLTLESARPSHTSQYLCASSEGGRGNNEQFFGPGTRLTVL.

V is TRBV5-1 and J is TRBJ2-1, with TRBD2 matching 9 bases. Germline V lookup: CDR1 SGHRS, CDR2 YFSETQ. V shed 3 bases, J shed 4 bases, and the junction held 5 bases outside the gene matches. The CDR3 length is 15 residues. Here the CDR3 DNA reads TGCGCCAGCAGCTCCCTAGCGGGGCCTTACAATGAGCAGTTCTTC. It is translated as CASSSLAGPYNEQFF.

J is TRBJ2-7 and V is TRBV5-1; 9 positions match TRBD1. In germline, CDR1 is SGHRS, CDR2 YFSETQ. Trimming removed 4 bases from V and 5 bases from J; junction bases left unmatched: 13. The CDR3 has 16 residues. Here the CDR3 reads CASSVSPGTGLHEQYF. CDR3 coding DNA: TGCGCCAGCAGCGTGTCCCCCGGGACAGGGCTGCACGAGCAGTACTTC.

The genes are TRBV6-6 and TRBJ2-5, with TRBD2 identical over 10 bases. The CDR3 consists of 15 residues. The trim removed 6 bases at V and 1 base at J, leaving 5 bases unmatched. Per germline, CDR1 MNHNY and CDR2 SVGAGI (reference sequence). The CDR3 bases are TGTGCCAGCAGCGGCGGACTAGCGGTCCAAGAGACCCAGTACTTC. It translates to CASSGGLAVQETQYF.

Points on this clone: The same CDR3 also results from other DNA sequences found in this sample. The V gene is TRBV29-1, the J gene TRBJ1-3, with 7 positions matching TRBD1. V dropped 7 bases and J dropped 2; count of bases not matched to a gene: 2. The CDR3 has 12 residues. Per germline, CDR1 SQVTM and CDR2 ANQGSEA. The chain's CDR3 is CSAGTAGNTIYF. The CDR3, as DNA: TGCAGCGCTGGGACAGCTGGAAACACCATATATTTT.

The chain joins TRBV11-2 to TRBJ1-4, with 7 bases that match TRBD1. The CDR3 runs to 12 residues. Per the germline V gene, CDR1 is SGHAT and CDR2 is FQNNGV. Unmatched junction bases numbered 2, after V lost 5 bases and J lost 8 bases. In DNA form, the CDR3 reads TGTGCCAGCAGCGGCAGGGGGGAAAAACTGTTTTTT. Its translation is CASSGRGEKLFF.

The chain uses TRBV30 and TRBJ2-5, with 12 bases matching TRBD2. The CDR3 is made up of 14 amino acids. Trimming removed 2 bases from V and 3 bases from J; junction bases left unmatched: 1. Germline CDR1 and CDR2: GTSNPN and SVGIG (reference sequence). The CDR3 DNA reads TGTGCCTGGAGTTCTAGCGGGAGGGAAGAGACCCAGTACTTC. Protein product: CAWSSSGREETQYF. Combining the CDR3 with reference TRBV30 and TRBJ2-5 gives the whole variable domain SQTIHQWPATLVQPVGSPLSLECTVEGTSNPNLYWYRQAAGRGLQLLFYSVGIGQISSEVPQNLSASRPQDRQFILSSKKLLLSDSGFYLCAWSSSGREETQYFGPGTRLLVL.

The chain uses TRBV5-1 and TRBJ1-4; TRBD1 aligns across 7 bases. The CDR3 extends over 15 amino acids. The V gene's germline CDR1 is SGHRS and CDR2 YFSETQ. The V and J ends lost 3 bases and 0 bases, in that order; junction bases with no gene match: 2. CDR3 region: CASSSGTATNEKLFF. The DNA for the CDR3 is TGCGCCAGCAGCTCAGGGACAGCAACTAATGAAAAACTGTTTTTT.

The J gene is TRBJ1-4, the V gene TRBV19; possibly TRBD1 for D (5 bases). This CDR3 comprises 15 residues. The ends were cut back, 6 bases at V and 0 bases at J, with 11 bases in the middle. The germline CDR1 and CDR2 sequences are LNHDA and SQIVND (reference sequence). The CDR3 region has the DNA TGTGCCAGTAGGTTGGTGGGGGCAACTAATGAAAAACTGTTTTTT. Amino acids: CASRLVGATNEKLFF.

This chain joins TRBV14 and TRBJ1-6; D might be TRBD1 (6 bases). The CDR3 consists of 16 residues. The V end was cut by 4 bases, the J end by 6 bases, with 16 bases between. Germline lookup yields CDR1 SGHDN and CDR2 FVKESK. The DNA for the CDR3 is TGTGCCAGCAGCCCTACTACGGGGGGGCTTAATTCACCCCTCCACTTT. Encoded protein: CASSPTTGGLNSPLHF.

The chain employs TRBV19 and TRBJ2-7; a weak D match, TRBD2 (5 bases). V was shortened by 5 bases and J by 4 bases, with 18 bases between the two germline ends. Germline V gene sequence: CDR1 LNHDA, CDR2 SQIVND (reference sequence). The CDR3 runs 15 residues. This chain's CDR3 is CASSPDSLPEYEQYF. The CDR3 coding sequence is TGTGCCAGTAGTCCGGACTCGCTCCCAGAATACGAGCAGTACTTC.

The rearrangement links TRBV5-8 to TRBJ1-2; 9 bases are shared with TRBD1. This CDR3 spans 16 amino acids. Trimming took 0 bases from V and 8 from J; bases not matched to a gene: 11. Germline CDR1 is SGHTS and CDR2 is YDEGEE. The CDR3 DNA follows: TGTGCCAGCAGCTTGGCCCCGGGACAGGGTTTAGCAGGCTACACCTTC. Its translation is CASSLAPGQGLAGYTF.

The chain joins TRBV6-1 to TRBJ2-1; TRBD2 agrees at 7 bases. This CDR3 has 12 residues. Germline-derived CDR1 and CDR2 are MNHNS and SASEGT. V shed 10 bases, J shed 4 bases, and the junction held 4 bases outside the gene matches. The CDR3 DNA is TGTGCCACCCGGGGGGAGTACAATGAGCAGTTCTTC. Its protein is CATRGEYNEQFF.

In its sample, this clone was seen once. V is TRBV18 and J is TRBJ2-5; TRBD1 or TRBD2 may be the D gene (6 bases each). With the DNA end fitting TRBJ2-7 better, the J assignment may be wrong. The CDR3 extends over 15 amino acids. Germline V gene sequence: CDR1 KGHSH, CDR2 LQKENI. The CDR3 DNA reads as TGTGCCAGCTCACCACGGGGGGCCGGGTCCTACGAGCAGTACTTC. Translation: CASSPRGAGSYEQYF.